This record concerns one T cell receptor (beta chain) sequence. The data belong to a study of control samples from healthy donors and cancer patients. The V gene's germline CDR1 is MNHEY and CDR2 SVGAGI. This CDR3 region has 14 residues. V was pared by 10 bases and J by 5 bases, with 10 bases of the junction left unmatched. Data came from immunoSEQ multiplex PCR; TCRdb stores just in-frame clones and leaves some out. The sample consists of 120,000 or so clones, more than 75% of them appearing once. The sequenced sample consisted of blood. This chain uses TRBV6-5 with TRBJ1-1; 10 nucleotides match TRBD1. The receptor's source is a man younger than 40 in good health. The CDR3 reads CATTDRGMGTEAFF. In nucleotides, the CDR3 is TGTGCCACCACGGACAGGGGGATGGGAACTGAAGCTTTCTTT.